One T cell receptor beta chain is described in this entry. The sample is drawn from a study of blood T cell repertoires in COVID-19. Per the original data handling: The authors estimated nucleated cell counts from reference gene primer amplification. Only in-frame clones appear in the TCRdb table, and some are missing; sequencing was by immunoSEQ multiplex PCR. The DNA gave D and trimming, while V, J and clone size come from that table. The sample holds approximately 200,000 clones, around 89% seen once. The sequence came from a man aged 30 to 39 with COVID-19, enrolled during active disease. What was sequenced was peripheral blood.

CDR3 amino acids: CASSYPDRYEQYF. The CDR3 DNA follows: TGTGCCAGCAGTTACCCAGACAGGTACGAGCAGTACTTC. The chain links TRBV6-6 to TRBJ2-7; a possible D gene is TRBD1 (6 bases). The CDR3 sequence is 13 residues long. The V and J ends lost 2 bases and 4 bases respectively, with 9 bases between them. Germline CDR1 MNHNY, CDR2 SVGAGI (reference sequence).